This TCR beta chain appears in the sequencing data of a study of blood T cell repertoires in COVID-19. Across the study: Researchers got acute and convalescent COVID-19 samples from the United States, Italy and Spain. PBMCs, B-cell-depleted T cells, or T cells were the source of the cDNA or gDNA that made up the material.

The V and J ends lost 0 bases and 5 bases respectively, with 11 bases between them. CDR1 and CDR2 (germline): LNHNV, YYDKDF (reference sequence). This CDR3 is 15 amino acids long. Source study methods: Cell counts per sample came from amplifying reference gene primers. The protocol was immunoSEQ multiplex PCR, while the TCRdb copy is restricted to in-frame clones and leaves out a portion. The DNA was the basis for D and trimming; V, J and clone size are from that table. Of some 150,000 clones listed, about 87% are singletons. The receptor comes from a human donor in a cohort sampled during active COVID-19. The J gene is TRBJ2-1, the V gene TRBV15, with TRBD1 as a possible D gene (6 bases). The sequenced sample was peripheral blood. The CDR3 reads CATSREGRGHNEQFF. DNA of the CDR3: TGTGCCACCAGCAGAGAGGGCAGGGGACACAATGAGCAGTTCTTC.